Included here is one T cell receptor beta chain sequence, with context. Antigen unknown. Trimming left V 6 bases short and J 2 bases short, with 10 bases between. Germline V lookup: CDR1 SNHLY, CDR2 FYNNEI. The CDR3 extends over 14 amino acids. These data belong to a study of CD8+ T cells in alopecia areata. Study-wide findings and caveats: On tofacitinib, scalp and blood still held many of the expanded lesional clones. Association of baseline CD8+ expansion with response is uncertain owing to one nonresponder.

RNA extraction was followed by reverse transcription into cDNA, which acted as the sequencing template. Sequenced by immunoSEQ multiplex PCR; TCRdb stores in-frame clones only, minus some. The sample includes tens of thousands of clones, around three quarters of them seen just once. The treatment denotes: oral pan-JAK inhibitor, 5-10 mg twice daily. Source: CD8+ T cells sorted from blood, taken at week 44, from a patient treated with tofacitinib. V usage is TRBV2 and J usage is TRBJ2-2, with D perhaps TRBD1 (6 bases). This TCR derives from a human donor with alopecia areata. CDR3 amino acids: CASRQQGNTGELFF. CDR3 coding DNA: TGTGCCAGCAGGCAACAGGGAAACACCGGGGAGCTGTTTTTT. Filled out from reference TRBV2 and TRBJ2-2, the complete variable domain reads EPEVTQTPSHQVTQMGQEVILRCVPISNHLYFYWYRQILGQKVEFLVSFYNNEISEKSEIFDDQFSVERPDGSNFTLKIRSTKLEDSAMYFCASRQQGNTGELFFGEGSRLTVL.